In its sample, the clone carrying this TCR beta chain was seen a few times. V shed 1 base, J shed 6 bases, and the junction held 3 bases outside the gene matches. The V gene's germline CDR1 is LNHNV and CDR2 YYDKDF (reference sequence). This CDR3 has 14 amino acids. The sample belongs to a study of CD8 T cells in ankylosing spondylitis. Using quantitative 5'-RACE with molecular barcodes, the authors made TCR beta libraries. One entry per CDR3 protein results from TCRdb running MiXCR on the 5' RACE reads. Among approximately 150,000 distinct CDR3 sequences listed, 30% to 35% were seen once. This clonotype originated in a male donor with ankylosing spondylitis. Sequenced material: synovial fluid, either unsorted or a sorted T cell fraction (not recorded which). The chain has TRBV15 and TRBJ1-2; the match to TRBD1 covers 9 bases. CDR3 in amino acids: CATSRGDRVDGYTF. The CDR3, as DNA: TGTGCCACCAGCAGAGGGGACAGGGTAGATGGCTACACCTTC.